This T cell receptor beta chain was recovered during a study of cytomegalovirus exposure and HLA in healthy donors. Study-wide results and caveats: Within the data, a cluster of highly shared sequence variants was likely a sequencing artifact. Follow-up analysis found HLA locus-dependent TCR association rates, highest for DRB1 and lowest for HLA-C.

60 Vbeta and 13 Jbeta primers were used in PCR. This table comes from immunoSEQ multiplex PCR, and its TCRdb copy is limited to in-frame clones, with some not included. The repertoire holds roughly 110,000 clones, with around 77% as singletons. This clone has a handful of counts. Antigen: not known. Germline CDR1 and CDR2: SGHRS and YFSETQ. The CDR3 loop spans 16 amino acids. Deletions cut 2 bases from V and 0 bases from J, with 11 bases between. The clonotype originates from a woman in her 30s in good health and CMV-seropositive. The J gene is TRBJ1-4, the V gene TRBV5-1, with D tentatively TRBD1 (5 bases). The specimen was PBMCs. The CDR3: CASSLVVQATNEKLFF. CDR3 coding DNA: TGCGCCAGCAGCTTAGTCGTACAGGCAACTAATGAAAAACTGTTTTTT.